This T cell receptor beta chain is drawn from a study of cytomegalovirus exposure and HLA in healthy donors. This PCR relied on a set of 60 Vbeta primers and 13 Jbeta primers. The assay was immunoSEQ multiplex PCR, and TCRdb's table has in-frame clones only and misses some. The sample yields roughly 170,000 clones, 80% to 90% seen once. Germline V gene sequence: CDR1 MDHEN, CDR2 SYDVKM. The CDR3 is 15 amino acids. V gave up 10 bases and J gave up 0 bases, with 13 bases separating them. The sample comprised PBMCs. This clonotype originated in a girl aged 2 to 9 in good health and CMV-seropositive. This sequence joins TRBV28 and TRBJ1-6; no firm D call. CDR3 region: CAITEMSSYNSPLHF. CDR3 in DNA: TGTGCCATCACTGAGATGAGCTCCTATAATTCACCCCTCCACTTT.